The rows below give T cell receptor beta chains drawn from one sample of a study of tumor-infiltrating lymphocytes in localized non-small cell lung cancer. Clones were sequenced by immunoSEQ multiplex PCR, and TCRdb holds only the in-frame ones, with some missing. The sample lists roughly 16,000 clones; 65% to 80% were seen once. The sample comprised lung tumor tissue. The receptors here all came from a human donor with non-small cell lung cancer. Both conserved end residues are part of each CDR3. The D gene is left open where the match is weak. Expanded clones get a size class; other rows say once, few or many, or leave the size out.

clone size,V gene,J gene,D gene,CDR3 DNA,CDR3 protein
-,TRBV28,TRBJ2-7,-,TGTGCCAGCAGTCATCAAAAAACCTACGAGCAGTACTTC,CASSHQKTYEQYF
once,TRBV29-1,TRBJ2-3,-,TGCAGCGTGCAGGGGAGGCCGTGGGAAGATACGCAGTATTTT,CSVQGRPWEDTQYF
-,TRBV7-9,TRBJ1-4,-,TGTGCCAGCAGCTTATGGCGGGCCTCTAATGAAAAACTGTTTTTT,CASSLWRASNEKLFF
few,TRBV7-6,TRBJ1-2,-,TGTGCCAGCAGCGCCACAGGGTGGGATAACTATGGCTACACCTTC,CASSATGWDNYGYTF
-,TRBV11-3,TRBJ2-1,-,TGTGCCAGCAGCGTGGCCGCATACAATGAGCAGTTCTTC,CASSVAAYNEQFF
-,TRBV4-3,TRBJ2-3,TRBD2,TGCGCCAGCAGCTCAGACCACTCCGGGACTAGCCCCACAGATACGCAGTATTTT,CASSSDHSGTSPTDTQYF
medium-sized,TRBV2,TRBJ1-1,-,TGTGCCAGCAGTGTCTGGGACTTGAACACTGAAGCTTTCTTT,CASSVWDLNTEAFF
few,TRBV7-9,TRBJ1-4,-,TGTGCCAGCAGCTTAGAAGCAGGGGAGGGTGAAAAACTGTTTTTT,CASSLEAGEGEKLFF
-,TRBV5-4,TRBJ2-1,TRBD2,TGTGCCAGCATCGAAGCTAGCGGGGGATACAATGAGCAGTTCTTC,CASIEASGGYNEQFF
few,TRBV19,TRBJ1-5,-,TGTGCCAGTTCCGGTTTTCTGATCAATCAGCCCCAGCATTTT,CASSGFLINQPQHF
-,TRBV6-1,TRBJ1-1,-,TGTGCCAGCAGGCAGACAAAGAACACTGAAGCTTTCTTT,CASRQTKNTEAFF
once,TRBV30,TRBJ2-1,-,TGTGCCTGGGACAGCTACAATGAGCAGTTCTTC,CAWDSYNEQFF
once,TRBV4-3,TRBJ1-2,-,TGCGCCAGCAGCCACCTCGGGACCTATGGCTACACCTTC,CASSHLGTYGYTF
-,TRBV9,TRBJ2-7,-,TGTGCCAGCAGCCCCCGGAGGACTACCTCCTACGAGCAGTACTTC,CASSPRRTTSYEQYF
-,TRBV12-5,TRBJ1-1,TRBD1,TGTGCTAGTGGTTTGTCGACAGGGTGGTACACTGAAGCTTTCTTT,CASGLSTGWYTEAFF
-,TRBV28,TRBJ1-5,-,TGTGCCAGCAGTAGTGGGGGGGCCATACTCTACTATAGCAATCAGCCCCAGCATTTT,CASSSGGAILYYSNQPQHF
-,TRBV29-1,TRBJ2-2,-,TGCAGCGTTGGATCCCCCGGAGGGGAGCTGTTTTTT,CSVGSPGGELFF
-,TRBV28,TRBJ1-2,-,TGTGCCAGCAGTTCCCCGGGCAGGAGTAACTATGGCTACACCTTC,CASSSPGRSNYGYTF